This TCR beta chain was found in a study of vaccination effects on CD4 cells after COVID-19. Sequencing was preceded by expansion of antigen-specific CD4+ T cells with viral peptide pools in the ViraFEST assay. Isolating CD4+ T cells followed 9 to 10 days of culture. The study found no prior SARS-CoV-2 infection in the vaccine recipients, who tested negative for nucleocapsid antibodies. Researchers reported culturing more than 1.5 million PBMC in each well, adding approximately 9.4 IU/ml IL-2 and 10 ug/ml peptides. Half the medium was swapped for IL-2 medium on days 3 and 7. To note about this clone: The antigen remains unidentified.

Study outcomes and limitations: Nearly all vaccine-induced clones in healthy recipients recognized only SARS-CoV-2.

Only in-frame clones appear in the TCRdb table, and some are missing; sequencing was by immunoSEQ multiplex PCR. This sample has approximately 70,000 clones, with under 85% found just once. Germline V CDR1 and CDR2: ENHRY, SYGVKD. This CDR3 is 14 amino acids long. V gave up 7 bases and J gave up 0 bases, with 12 bases separating them. The TCR comes from a human donor who received a COVID-19 vaccine. The specimen comprised CD4+ T cells from PBMCs cultured with HCoV-NL63 spike peptides, sampled before COVID-19 vaccination. The chain joins TRBV10-3 to TRBJ1-2; D remains unclear. The CDR3 loop reads CAITPDFTNYGYTF. In DNA, the CDR3 is TGTGCCATCACCCCGGACTTCACTAACTATGGCTACACCTTC.